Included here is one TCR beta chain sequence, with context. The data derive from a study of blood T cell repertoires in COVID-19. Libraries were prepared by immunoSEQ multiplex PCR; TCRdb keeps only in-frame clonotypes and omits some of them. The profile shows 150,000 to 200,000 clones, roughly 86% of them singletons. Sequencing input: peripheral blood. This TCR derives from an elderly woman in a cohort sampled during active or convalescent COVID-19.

The CDR3, as DNA: TGCGCCAGCAGCTTGCTTCAAAGCGGGGAAAACAATGAGCAGTTCTTC. The encoded protein is CASSLLQSGENNEQFF. The chain carries TRBV5-1 and TRBJ2-1; 7 nucleotides line up with TRBD2. The ends lost 1 base at V and 5 bases at J; junction bases unmatched: 9. The germline gives CDR1 SGHRS, CDR2 YFSETQ. This CDR3 comprises 16 residues.